This TCR beta chain was captured in a study of shared clonotypes between healthy human individuals. Overall study results and limits: A reduction in generation probabilities was seen for non-shared clonotypes relative to those shared by all four donors. Sampling covered blood only; tissue repertoires likely differ.

The CDR3 has 12 amino acids. Germline loops: CDR1 KGHSH, CDR2 LQKENI. V was pared by 2 bases and J by 0 bases, with 2 bases between. Naive CD4+ cells were CD45RA-selected; the remaining cells were memory. As regards this clone: Its specificity is not known. Other DNA sequences in this sample translate to the same CDR3.

Assay used: immunoSEQ multiplex PCR; TCRdb lists only in-frame clones, some missing. This table holds roughly 2,300,000 clones, just under 95% found once. Specimen: naive CD4+ T cells from PBMCs. Stated subset: CD45RA+ positively selected. The TCR sequence derives from a young man in good health. Some clones in this sample may be carry-over from other donors' samples. This chain joins TRBV18 and TRBJ2-7; no reliable D call. CDR3 protein: CASSPTSYEQYF. CDR3 sequence (DNA): TGTGCCAGCTCACCAACCTCCTACGAGCAGTACTTC.